This section outlines one T cell receptor beta chain sequence together with its context. Its specificity is unknown. CDR1 GTSNPN and CDR2 SVGIG come from the germline V gene (reference sequence). J gave up 1 base and V 1 base, and 1 base lay outside the gene matches. CDR3 length: 14 amino acids. The data belong to a study of cytomegalovirus exposure and HLA in healthy donors. The study, taken as a whole, reports: The study flagged some 170 TCR beta chains as cytomegalovirus-associated. On later analysis, the bulk of CMV-associated TCR beta chains appeared to be HLA-restricted.

PCR used 60 Vbeta primers and 13 Jbeta primers. Profiled with immunoSEQ multiplex PCR; TCRdb holds only in-frame clones, not every one. The sample contains 150,000 to 200,000 clones, about 86% of which appear only once. The clonotype comes from a woman between 18 and 30 years old in good health and CMV-seronegative. Sequenced material: PBMCs. The chain joins TRBV30 to TRBJ2-1; 7 nucleotides match TRBD2. The CDR3 is CAWSGGGSYNEQFF. The CDR3 region has the DNA TGTGCCTGGAGTGGGGGGGGGTCCTACAATGAGCAGTTCTTC.